This TCR beta chain was recorded in a study of identical twins. Looked up from germline, CDR1 is SGHRS and CDR2 is YFSETQ. The CDR3 extends over 14 amino acids. The trim removed 0 bases at V and 4 bases at J, leaving 3 bases unmatched. In this sample, this clonotype turned up many times. TCRdb reanalysed the 5' RACE reads using MiXCR and keeps one entry per CDR3 protein. In the table there are roughly 240,000 distinct CDR3 sequences, 5.5% to 7% of which are singletons. This sample also appeared in a second study, on yellow fever vaccine responses in identical twins.

The sample consisted of memory (CD45RO+) T cells sorted from blood. This TCR came from a woman under 30 in good health. The V gene is TRBV5-1, the J gene TRBJ2-7; 8 bases agree with TRBD1. CDR3 loop: CASSLGTGQYEQYF. The CDR3 DNA follows: TGCGCCAGCAGCTTGGGGACAGGGCAATACGAGCAGTACTTC. Using reference TRBV5-1 and TRBJ2-7 for the parts outside the CDR3, the full variable domain is KAGVTQTPRYLIKTRGQQVTLSCSPISGHRSVSWYQQTPGQGLQFLFEYFSETQRNKGNFPGRFSGRQFSNSRSEMNVSTLELGDSALYLCASSLGTGQYEQYFGPGTRLTVT.